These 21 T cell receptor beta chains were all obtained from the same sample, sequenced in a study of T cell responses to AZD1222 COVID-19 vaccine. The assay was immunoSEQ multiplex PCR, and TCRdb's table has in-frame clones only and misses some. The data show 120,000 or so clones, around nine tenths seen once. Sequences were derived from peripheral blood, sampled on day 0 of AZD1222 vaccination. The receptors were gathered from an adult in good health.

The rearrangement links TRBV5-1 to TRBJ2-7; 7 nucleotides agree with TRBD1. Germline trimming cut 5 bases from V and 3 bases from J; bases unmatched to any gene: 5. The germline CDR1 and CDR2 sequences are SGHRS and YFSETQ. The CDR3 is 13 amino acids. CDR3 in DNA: TGCGCCAGCAGTTGGGACAGTAGCTACGAGCAGTACTTC. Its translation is CASSWDSSYEQYF. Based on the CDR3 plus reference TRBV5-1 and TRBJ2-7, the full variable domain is KAGVTQTPRYLIKTRGQQVTLSCSPISGHRSVSWYQQTPGQGLQFLFEYFSETQRNKGNFPGRFSGRQFSNSRSEMNVSTLELGDSALYLCASSWDSSYEQYFGPGTRLTVT.

CDR3 in DNA: TGTGCCAGCAGCTTGGCCTCCGAGCAGTTCTTC. Protein sequence: CASSLASEQFF. The chain joins TRBV5-4 to TRBJ2-1; D gene uncertain. The CDR3 has 11 amino acids. Germline V gene sequence: CDR1 SGHNT, CDR2 YYREEE (reference sequence). Deletions cut 0 bases from V and 10 bases from J, with 5 bases between. The variable domain in full, with the rest retrieved from reference TRBV5-4 and TRBJ2-1, is ETGVTQSPTHLIKTRGQQVTLRCSSQSGHNTVSWYQQALGQGPQFIFQYYREEENGRGNFPPRFSGLQFPNYSSELNVNALELDDSALYLCASSLASEQFFGPGTRLTVL.

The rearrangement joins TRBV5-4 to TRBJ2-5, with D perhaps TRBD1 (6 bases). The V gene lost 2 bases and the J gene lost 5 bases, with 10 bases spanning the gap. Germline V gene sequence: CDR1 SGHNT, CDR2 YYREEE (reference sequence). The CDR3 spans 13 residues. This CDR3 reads CASSFWGLETQYF. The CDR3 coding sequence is TGTGCCAGCAGCTTTTGGGGGCTGGAGACCCAGTACTTC.

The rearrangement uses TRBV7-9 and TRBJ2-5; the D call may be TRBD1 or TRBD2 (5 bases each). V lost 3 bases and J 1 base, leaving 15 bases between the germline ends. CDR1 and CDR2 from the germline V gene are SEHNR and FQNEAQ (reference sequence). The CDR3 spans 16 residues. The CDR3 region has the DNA TGTGCCAGCAGCTTGAGGGGCACTATGGCCCAAGAGACCCAGTACTTC. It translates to CASSLRGTMAQETQYF.

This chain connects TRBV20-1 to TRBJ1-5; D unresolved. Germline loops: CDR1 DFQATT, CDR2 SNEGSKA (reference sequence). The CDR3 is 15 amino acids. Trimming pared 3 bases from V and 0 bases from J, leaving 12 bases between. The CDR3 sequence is CSASWGLDSNQPQHF. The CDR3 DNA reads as TGCAGTGCTAGTTGGGGTTTAGATAGCAATCAGCCCCAGCATTTT.

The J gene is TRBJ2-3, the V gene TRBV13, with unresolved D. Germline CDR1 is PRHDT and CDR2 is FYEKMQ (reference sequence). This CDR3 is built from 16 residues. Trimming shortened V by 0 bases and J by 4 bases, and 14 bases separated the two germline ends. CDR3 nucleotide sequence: TGTGCCAGCAGCTTAGGCCGGCTGAGAATGGCAGATACGCAGTATTTT. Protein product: CASSLGRLRMADTQYF.

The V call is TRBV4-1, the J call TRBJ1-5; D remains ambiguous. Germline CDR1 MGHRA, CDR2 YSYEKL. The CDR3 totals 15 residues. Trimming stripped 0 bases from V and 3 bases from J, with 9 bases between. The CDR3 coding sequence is TGCGCCAGCAGCCAAGATGTGGGGATCAATCAGCCCCAGCATTTT. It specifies CASSQDVGINQPQHF.

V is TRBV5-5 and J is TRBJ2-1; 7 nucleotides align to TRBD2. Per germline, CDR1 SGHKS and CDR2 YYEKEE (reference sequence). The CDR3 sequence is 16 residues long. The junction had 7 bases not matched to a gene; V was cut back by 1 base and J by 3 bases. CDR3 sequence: CASSLMAGAIYNEQFF. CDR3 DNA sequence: TGTGCCAGCAGCTTGATGGCGGGAGCTATCTACAATGAGCAGTTCTTC.

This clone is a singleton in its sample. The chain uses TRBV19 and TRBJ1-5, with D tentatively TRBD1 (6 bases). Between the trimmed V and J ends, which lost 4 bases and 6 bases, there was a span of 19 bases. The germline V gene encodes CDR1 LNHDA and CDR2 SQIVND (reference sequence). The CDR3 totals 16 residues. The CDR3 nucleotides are TGTGCCAGTAGTACCCCTGGGGGGGGCCGGGTTCAGCCCCAGCATTTT. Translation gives CASSTPGGGRVQPQHF.

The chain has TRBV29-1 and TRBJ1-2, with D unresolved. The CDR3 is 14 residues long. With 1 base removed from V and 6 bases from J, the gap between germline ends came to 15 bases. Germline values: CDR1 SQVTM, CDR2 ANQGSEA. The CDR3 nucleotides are TGCAGCGTTGAAGGTCTGGGCGGCGGTCATGGCTACACCTTC. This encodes CSVEGLGGGHGYTF.

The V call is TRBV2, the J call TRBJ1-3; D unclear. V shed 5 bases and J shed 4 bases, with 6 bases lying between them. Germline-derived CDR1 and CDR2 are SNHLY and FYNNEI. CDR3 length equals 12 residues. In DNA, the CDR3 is TGTGCCAGCAGTCCTCAGGGAAACACCATATATTTT. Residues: CASSPQGNTIYF.

CDR3 region: CASSLGTDYGYTF. The CDR3 DNA sequence: TGTGCCAGCAGTTTAGGGACAGACTATGGCTACACCTTC. This chain links TRBV27 with TRBJ1-2; TRBD1 agrees at 7 bases. After removal of 2 bases from V and 3 bases from J, the junction contained 0 bases not matched to a gene. The germline V gene encodes CDR1 MNHEY and CDR2 SMNVEV (reference sequence). There are 13 residues in the CDR3.

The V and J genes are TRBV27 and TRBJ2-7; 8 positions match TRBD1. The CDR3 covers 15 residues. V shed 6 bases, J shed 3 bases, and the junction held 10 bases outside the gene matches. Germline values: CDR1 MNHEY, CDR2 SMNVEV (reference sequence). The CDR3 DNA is TGTGCCAGCAGCCCTTGGGGGACAGGCGACTACGAGCAGTACTTC. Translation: CASSPWGTGDYEQYF.

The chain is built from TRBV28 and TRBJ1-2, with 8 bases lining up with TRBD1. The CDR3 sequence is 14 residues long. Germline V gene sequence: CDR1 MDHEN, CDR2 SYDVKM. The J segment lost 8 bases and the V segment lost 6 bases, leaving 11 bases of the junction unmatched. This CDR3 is CASRIPGGGGGYTF. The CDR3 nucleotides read TGTGCCAGCAGAATCCCAGGGGGCGGAGGGGGCTACACCTTC.

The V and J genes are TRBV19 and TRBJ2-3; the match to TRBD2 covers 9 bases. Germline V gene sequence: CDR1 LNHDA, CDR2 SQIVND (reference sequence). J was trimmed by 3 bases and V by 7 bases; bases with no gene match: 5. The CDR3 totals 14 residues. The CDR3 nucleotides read TGTGCCAGTACGAGTAGCGGGAGAACAGATACGCAGTATTTT. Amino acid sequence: CASTSSGRTDTQYF.

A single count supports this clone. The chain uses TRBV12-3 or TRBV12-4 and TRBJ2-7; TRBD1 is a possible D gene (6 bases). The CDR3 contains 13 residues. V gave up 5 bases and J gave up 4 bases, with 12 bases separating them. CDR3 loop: CASSITGIYEQYF. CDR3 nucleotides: TGTGCCAGCAGTATAACAGGGATATACGAGCAGTACTTC.

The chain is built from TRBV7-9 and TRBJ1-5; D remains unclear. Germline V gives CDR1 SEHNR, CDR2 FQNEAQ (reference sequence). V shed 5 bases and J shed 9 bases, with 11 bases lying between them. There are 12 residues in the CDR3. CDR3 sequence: CASSTRSRPQHF. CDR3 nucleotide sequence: TGTGCCAGCAGCACCAGGAGTAGGCCCCAGCATTTT.

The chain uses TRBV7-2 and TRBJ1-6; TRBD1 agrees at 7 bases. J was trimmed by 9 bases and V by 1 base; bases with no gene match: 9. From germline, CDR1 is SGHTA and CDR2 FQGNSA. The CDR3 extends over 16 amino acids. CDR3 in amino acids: CASSLGVGGLGSPLHF. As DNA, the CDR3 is TGTGCCAGCAGCTTAGGCGTAGGGGGCCTTGGTTCACCCCTCCACTTT.

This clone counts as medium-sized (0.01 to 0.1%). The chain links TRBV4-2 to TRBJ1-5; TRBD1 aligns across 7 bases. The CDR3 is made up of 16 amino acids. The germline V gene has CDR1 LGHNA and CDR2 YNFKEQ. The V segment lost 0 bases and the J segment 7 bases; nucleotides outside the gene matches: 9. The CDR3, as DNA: TGTGCCAGCAGCCAAGATAGAGGGCAGGGGGGGCAGCCCCAGCATTTT. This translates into CASSQDRGQGGQPQHF.

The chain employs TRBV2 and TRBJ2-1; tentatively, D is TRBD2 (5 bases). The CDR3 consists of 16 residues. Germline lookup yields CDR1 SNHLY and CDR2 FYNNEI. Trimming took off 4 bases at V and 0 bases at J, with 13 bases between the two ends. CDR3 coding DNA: TGTGCCAGCAGTGCACCGGACTCAAGCTCCTACAATGAGCAGTTCTTC. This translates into CASSAPDSSSYNEQFF. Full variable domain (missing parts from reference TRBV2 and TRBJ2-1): EPEVTQTPSHQVTQMGQEVILRCVPISNHLYFYWYRQILGQKVEFLVSFYNNEISEKSEIFDDQFSVERPDGSNFTLKIRSTKLEDSAMYFCASSAPDSSSYNEQFFGPGTRLTVL.

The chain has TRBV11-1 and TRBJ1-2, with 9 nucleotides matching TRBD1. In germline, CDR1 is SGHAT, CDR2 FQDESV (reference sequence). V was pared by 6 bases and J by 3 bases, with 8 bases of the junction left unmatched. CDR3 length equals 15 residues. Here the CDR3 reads CASSRTGGFDYGYTF. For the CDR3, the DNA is TGTGCCAGCAGTCGAACAGGGGGCTTCGACTATGGCTACACCTTC. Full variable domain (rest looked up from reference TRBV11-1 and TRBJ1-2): EAEVAQSPRYKITEKSQAVAFWCDPISGHATLYWYRQILGQGPELLVQFQDESVVDDSQLPKDRFSAERLKGVDSTLKIQPAELGDSAMYLCASSRTGGFDYGYTFGSGTRLTVV.